Listed below are T cell receptor beta chains from one sample, sequenced in a study of early T cells in non-severe SARS-CoV-2 infection. TCRdb reanalysed the 5' RACE reads using MiXCR and keeps one entry per CDR3 protein. This sample has about 80,000 distinct CDR3 sequences, with about an eighth found just once. Sequencing used whole blood. Receptors were obtained from an adult who was a healthcare worker with PCR-confirmed SARS-CoV-2 infection or an uninfected control (not recorded which). Both conserved end residues are part of each CDR3. A D gene is named only where the DNA matches it firmly.

CSARDQGGPGNQPQHF,TRBD1,TRBV20-1,TRBJ1-5
CASTSDSEQFF,NA,TRBV5-4,TRBJ2-1
CASSPGGTSFTDTQYF,TRBD2,TRBV18,TRBJ2-3
CASSKCGTVSIF,NA,TRBV21-1,TRBJ2-1
CATDSPPYNEQFF,NA,TRBV19,TRBJ2-1
CASSFAGSSYEQYF,NA,TRBV5-6,TRBJ2-7
CASSQDLSPFRYF,NA,TRBV3-1,TRBJ2-3
CASSYAGVGGNQPQHF,NA,TRBV6-2/TRBV6-3,TRBJ1-5
CASSYPRSSSPNSPLHF,NA,TRBV6-6,TRBJ1-6
CASGRRDYYGYTF,NA,TRBV12-5,TRBJ1-2
CASGLPWTEQYF,NA,TRBV12-5,TRBJ2-7
CASSLTLLSYEQYF,NA,TRBV27,TRBJ2-7
CASASVTHNEQFF,NA,TRBV11-2,TRBJ2-1
CSATTFGTSGGAAETQYF,TRBD2,TRBV20-1,TRBJ2-5
CSARLYPDTLSPSTGENTEAFF,TRBD1,TRBV20-1,TRBJ1-1
CSALVGSPGGEQYF,NA,TRBV29-1,TRBJ2-7
CASGELCPYEQYF,NA,TRBV21-1,TRBJ2-7
CASSATSNQPQHF,NA,TRBV3-1,TRBJ1-5
CASSLTTARETQYF,NA,TRBV11-2,TRBJ2-5